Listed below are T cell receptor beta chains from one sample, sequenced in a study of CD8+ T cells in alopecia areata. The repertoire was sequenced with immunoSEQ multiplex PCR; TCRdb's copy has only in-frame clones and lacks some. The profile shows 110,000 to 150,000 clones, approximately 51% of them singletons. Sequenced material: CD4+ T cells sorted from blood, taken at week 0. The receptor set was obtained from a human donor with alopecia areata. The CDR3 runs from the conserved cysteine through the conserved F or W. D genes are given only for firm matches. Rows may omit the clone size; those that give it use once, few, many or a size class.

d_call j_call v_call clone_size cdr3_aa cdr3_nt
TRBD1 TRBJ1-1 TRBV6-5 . CASSYPGQGKAFF TGTGCCAGCAGTTACCCCGGACAGGGAAAAGCTTTCTTT
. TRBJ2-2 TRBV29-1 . CSVEGPGQVGELFF TGCAGCGTTGAAGGCCCGGGGCAGGTCGGGGAGCTGTTTTTT
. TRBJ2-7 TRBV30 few CAWSGRDPYEQYF TGTGCCTGGAGCGGCAGAGACCCCTACGAGCAGTACTTC
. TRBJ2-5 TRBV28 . CASSRTFPETQYF TGTGCCAGCAGCCGGACTTTCCCGGAGACCCAGTACTTC
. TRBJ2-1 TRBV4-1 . CASSRTGTYNVQFF TGCGCCAGCAGCCGAACCGGGACCTACAATGTGCAGTTCTTC
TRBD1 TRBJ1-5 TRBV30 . CAWSRDRRYQPQHF TGTGCCTGGAGTCGGGACAGGAGATATCAGCCCCAGCATTTT
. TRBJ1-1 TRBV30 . CAWSVRRGTEAFF TGTGCCTGGAGTGTACGGAGAGGCACTGAAGCTTTCTTT
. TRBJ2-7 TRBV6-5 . CASSLTGPSLEQYF TGTGCCAGCAGTTTAACCGGACCTTCCCTGGAGCAGTACTTC
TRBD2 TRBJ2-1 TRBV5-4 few CASSLGARTSGSAYNEQFF TGTGCCAGCAGCTTGGGTGCTCGGACTAGCGGGAGTGCCTACAATGAGCAGTTCTTC
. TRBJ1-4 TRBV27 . CASSLYRDGEKLFF TGTGCCAGCAGTTTATACAGGGATGGTGAAAAACTGTTTTTT
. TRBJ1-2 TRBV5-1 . CASSSADGLYGYTF TGCGCCAGCAGCTCCGCTGACGGCCTGTATGGCTACACCTTC
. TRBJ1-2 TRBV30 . CAWSRMDGGNGYTF TGTGCCTGGAGTAGGATGGACGGCGGGAATGGCTACACCTTC
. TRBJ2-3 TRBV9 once CASSPAGRTDTQYF TGTGCCAGCAGCCCCGCAGGGAGGACAGATACGCAGTATTTT
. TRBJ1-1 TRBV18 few CASSPGENTEAFF TGTGCCAGCTCACCCGGGGAGAACACTGAAGCTTTCTTT
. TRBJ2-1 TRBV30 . CAWKEISEQFF TGTGCCTGGAAGGAAATCAGTGAGCAGTTCTTC
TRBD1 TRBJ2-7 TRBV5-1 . CASTMTGSYEQYF TGCGCCAGCACCATGACAGGGTCCTACGAGCAGTACTTC